These T cell receptor beta chains were read from a single sample in a study of OX40 agonist ivuxolimab in advanced cancers. The method was immunoSEQ multiplex PCR; TCRdb's version includes in-frame clones alone and lacks a portion of them. The data contain around 68,000 clones, 70% to 90% of them singletons. The material was CD4+ or CD8+ T cells sorted from blood, obtained in a trial of the OX40 agonist ivuxolimab. All receptors derive from an adult with an advanced solid tumor such as melanoma, head and neck, liver or kidney cancer. Each CDR3 is given without its conserved first and last residue. The size entry is marked missing in some rows and otherwise reads once, few, many or a size class.

clone_size j_call v_call cdr3_aa
few TRBJ1-5 TRBV6-1 ATTPGQGNQPQH
. TRBJ1-2 TRBV4-2 ASSQDVRVGYGYT
once TRBJ2-7 TRBV4-2 ASKTGTAEIYEQY
. TRBJ1-6 TRBV30 AWGKSSVPNSPLH
. TRBJ1-1 TRBV7-3 ASSLNTGRNTEAF
. TRBJ2-1 TRBV6-1 ASSDLVGSAYNEQF
. TRBJ2-5 TRBV19 ASSPLRDRETQY
. TRBJ1-4 TRBV1 TSSQDSGTTNEKLF
. TRBJ2-1 TRBV2 ASRRGLAGGSGEQF
. TRBJ2-1 TRBV10-3 AISMGLAGDEQF
. TRBJ2-2 TRBV5-1 ASSRGQTPGELF
. TRBJ1-1 TRBV6-5 ASRVEGALEAF
. TRBJ2-5 TRBV9 ASSAAWERETQY
. TRBJ1-2 TRBV6-5 ASGRQGANYGYT
. TRBJ1-4 TRBV4-1 ASSRVFRETNEKLF
. TRBJ2-7 TRBV11-3 ASSETGAADEQY
. TRBJ1-2 TRBV10-2 ASSGSSYGYT
once TRBJ1-2 TRBV6-1 ASRDTLYGYT
. TRBJ2-7 TRBV4-1 ASSQTPTGASYEQY
. TRBJ2-1 TRBV5-1 ASSSGAGGSYNEQF
. TRBJ2-3 TRBV10-3 AITSGRGDTQY
. TRBJ1-2 TRBV6-1 ASSADRIYGYT
. TRBJ2-5 TRBV9 ASTRRGAIEETQY
. TRBJ2-1 TRBV2 ASRYRVTPNEQF
. TRBJ1-3 TRBV27 ASSPQASGNTIY
. TRBJ2-1 TRBV7-8 ASSLEGEQF
. TRBJ1-4 TRBV11-2 ASSLRTGGYEKLF
. TRBJ2-6 TRBV10-3 AISELPSDSGANVLT
. TRBJ2-5 TRBV18 ASSPGYQETQY
. TRBJ2-2 TRBV19 ASNSGSLVTGELF
. TRBJ2-1 TRBV6-1 ASSEPGQSVGGF
. TRBJ1-1 TRBV6-1 ASGRDSPSSTEAF
. . TRBV7-2 ASSPPSGRRYEQY
. TRBJ1-5 TRBV2 ASSVAPGHQPQH
. TRBJ2-7 TRBV6-1 ASSVRTGAASSYEQY
once TRBJ2-7 TRBV25-1 ASSEYTSGRINEQY
. TRBJ2-1 TRBV5-1 ASSLIGTGGYNEQF
. TRBJ2-5 TRBV5-8 ASSPTGTSGPN
. TRBJ2-7 TRBV5-4 ASSQDPFEGEQY
. TRBJ2-1 TRBV6-5 ASSYASGDNEQF
. TRBJ1-1 TRBV30 AWSVFWGSTEAF
. TRBJ2-2 TRBV6-1 ASNPLAANTGELF
. TRBJ1-4 TRBV28 ASKITGWNEKLF
. TRBJ1-2 TRBV9 ASSVGKDPGLEVYGYT
. TRBJ2-1 TRBV30 AWSKGSGAYNEQF
. TRBJ2-5 TRBV15 ATSAITRQETQY
. TRBJ2-6 TRBV19 ASRNTVSGANVLT
once TRBJ1-2 TRBV5-1 ASKGQGANYGYT
. TRBJ2-2 TRBV7-7 ASSLNRDAGELF
. TRBJ2-3 TRBV5-8 ARDTSGNIDTQY
. TRBJ1-5 TRBV19 ASTTDRGGNQPQH
. TRBJ2-1 TRBV2 ASRGTSFTSEQF
. TRBJ2-1 TRBV6-5 ASRTGTPQRNEQF
. TRBJ2-7 TRBV6-1 ASSGTSGSYSYEQY
once TRBJ1-3 TRBV18 ASSLQGADGNTIY